The source of this T cell receptor delta chain is a study of γδ T cells in repeated Plasmodium falciparum infection. Across the whole study: Donors had four controlled P. falciparum NF54 infections over roughly 610 days. Timepoints: baseline, immediately before selected infections, and 21 days after every infection.

The CDR3 loop spans 19 amino acids. This clone was seen many times. Its antigen is unidentified. Findings and caveats of the study: Many TCRgamma sequences overlapped between individuals in stable Vgamma9/Vdelta2+ repertoires.

Gammadelta T cells were flow-sorted from PBMC into Vgamma9/Vdelta2+ and Vdelta2-negative populations for bulk analysis. Sequencing covered both gamma and delta TCR chains per sample. TCRdb re-processed the multiplex PCR reads via CATT. Of 50,000 to 55,000 delta-chain clones listed, roughly 2% were seen once; the top ten hold 24%. The sequence derives from a pool of human donors (malaria-infected and uninfected, not separated). The J gene corresponds to TRDJ1; a V gene call is absent; the table assigns TRDD3, which was not confirmed against the DNA. The sequenced sample consisted of gamma-delta T cells from blood. In DNA form, the CDR3 reads TGTGCTCTTGGGGATTACTACTGGGGGACAGAGGGTCCCGCCGATAAACTCATCTTT. It encodes CALGDYYWGTEGPADKLIF.